The rows below give T cell receptor beta chains drawn from one sample of a study of cytomegalovirus exposure and HLA in healthy donors. Sequencing was performed with immunoSEQ multiplex PCR; in TCRdb, only in-frame clones are kept and a portion is missing. The repertoire table contains roughly 120,000 clones. The specimen was PBMCs. These receptors all come from a man between 18 and 35 years old in good health and CMV-seronegative. Each CDR3 is given with its conserved first and last residue. The D gene is left open where the match is weak.

TRBV4-1,TRBJ1-4,-,CASSPVARRLFF,TGCGCCAGCAGCCCTGTAGCGAGGCGCCTGTTTTTT
TRBV7-9,TRBJ1-1,-,CASSLAPRLRTEAFF,TGTGCCAGCAGCTTGGCCCCCAGATTACGAACTGAAGCTTTCTTT
TRBV29-1,TRBJ2-7,TRBD1,CSVGIGETGGYEQYF,TGCAGCGTTGGGATCGGAGAGACAGGGGGCTACGAGCAGTACTTC
TRBV7-9,TRBJ2-1,TRBD1,CASSLETGGNEQFF,TGTGCCAGCAGCTTAGAGACAGGGGGGAATGAGCAGTTCTTC
TRBV29-1,TRBJ2-7,-,CSVREPTGLSEQYF,TGCAGCGTGAGGGAGCCTACAGGGTTAAGCGAGCAGTACTTC
TRBV4-1,TRBJ2-3,TRBD2,CASSLDLAGASSQYF,TGCGCCAGCAGCCTAGACTTAGCGGGAGCGAGCTCGCAGTATTTT
TRBV27,TRBJ2-1,TRBD2,CASSRLAGENSEQFF,TGTGCCAGCAGTCGACTAGCGGGAGAGAATAGTGAGCAGTTCTTC
TRBV19,TRBJ2-5,-,CASSMAGGGVQETQYF,TGTGCCAGTAGTATGGCAGGTGGCGGGGTCCAAGAGACCCAGTACTTC
TRBV2,TRBJ2-3,-,CASSRRSSTDTQYF,TGTGCCAGTTCAAGGCGGAGCAGCACAGATACGCAGTATTTT
TRBV5-6,TRBJ1-1,-,CASSFGTHSGAFF,TGTGCCAGCAGCTTCGGTACACACTCGGGAGCTTTCTTT
TRBV28,TRBJ2-7,-,CASSRLGGSNEQYF,TGTGCCAGCAGTCGCCTCGGGGGTAGCAACGAGCAGTACTTC
TRBV6-6,TRBJ2-7,TRBD2,CASRPSGEPSYEQYF,TGTGCCAGCAGACCTAGCGGAGAACCCTCCTACGAGCAGTACTTC
TRBV20-1,TRBJ2-7,-,CSARGVVEQYF,TGCAGTGCTAGAGGAGTGGTCGAGCAGTACTTC
TRBV15,TRBJ1-1,-,CATSIGAPAYTEAFF,TGTGCCACCAGCATAGGGGCACCGGCTTACACTGAAGCTTTCTTT
TRBV29-1,TRBJ1-4,-,CSVISGGTNEKLFF,TGCAGCGTTATCTCGGGCGGGACTAATGAAAAACTGTTTTTT
TRBV5-1,TRBJ2-2,TRBD2,CASSLGTMNTGELFF,TGCGCCAGCAGCCTCGGGACTATGAACACCGGGGAGCTGTTTTTT
TRBV7-3,TRBJ1-1,TRBD1,CASSAPGGLTEAFF,TGTGCCAGCAGCGCCCCAGGGGGCTTGACTGAAGCTTTCTTT
TRBV10-3,TRBJ1-3,-,CAISSGPQAGNTIYF,TGTGCCATCAGTTCCGGCCCCCAGGCAGGAAACACCATATATTTT
TRBV27,TRBJ1-4,TRBD1,CASSLILRTGVGEKLFF,TGTGCCAGCAGTCTAATACTCCGGACAGGGGTTGGAGAAAAACTGTTTTTT
TRBV7-6,TRBJ2-1,TRBD2,CASSLAAGGINNEQFF,TGTGCCAGCAGCTTAGCGGCGGGAGGAATCAACAATGAGCAGTTCTTC
TRBV9,TRBJ2-7,TRBD2,CASSVDSGGILDEQYF,TGTGCCAGCAGCGTAGATAGCGGGGGGATCCTTGACGAGCAGTACTTC
TRBV29-1,TRBJ1-2,TRBD1,CSVQTGSYGYSF,TGCAGCGTTCAGACAGGGTCCTATGGCTACTCCTTC
TRBV4-2,TRBJ2-3,TRBD2,CASSQRLAGGADTQYF,TGTGCCAGCAGCCAGCGACTAGCGGGGGGAGCAGATACGCAGTATTTT
TRBV28,TRBJ1-5,-,CATIRPPQGPQHF,TGTGCCACCATCCGGCCGCCTCAGGGGCCCCAGCATTTT
TRBV13,TRBJ2-7,TRBD2,CASSLGRREWEQYF,TGTGCCAGCAGCTTAGGGAGGCGGGAGTGGGAGCAGTACTTC
TRBV25-1,TRBJ1-4,TRBD1,CASSLDRAEKLFF,TGTGCCAGCAGCCTGGACAGGGCTGAAAAACTGTTTTTT
TRBV9,TRBJ1-1,TRBD1,CASSVGTGGLDGEAFF,TGTGCCAGCAGCGTGGGGACAGGGGGCTTGGACGGTGAAGCTTTCTTT
TRBV5-1,TRBJ2-1,TRBD2,CASSPRRAGGPDEQFF,TGCGCCAGCAGCCCCCGACGGGCGGGAGGGCCGGATGAGCAGTTCTTC
TRBV19,TRBJ2-6,-,CASSSSGANVLTF,TGTGCCAGTAGTTCTTCTGGGGCCAACGTCCTGACTTTC
TRBV28,TRBJ1-5,-,CASSSAAGTLNQPQHF,TGTGCCAGCAGTTCAGCTGCAGGGACACTCAATCAGCCCCAGCATTTT
TRBV18,TRBJ2-7,-,CASSPPSADEQYF,TGTGCCAGCTCACCACCAAGTGCGGACGAGCAGTACTTC
TRBV5-1,TRBJ1-1,-,CASSRPGPEAFF,TGCGCCAGCAGCCGCCCAGGCCCTGAAGCTTTCTTT
TRBV19,TRBJ2-7,-,CAREPERTEEPYEQYF,TGTGCCAGAGAGCCGGAGAGAACGGAGGAACCCTACGAGCAGTACTTC
TRBV19,TRBJ1-6,-,CASNTGWISPLHF,TGTGCCAGTAACACGGGGTGGATTTCACCCCTCCACTTT
TRBV9,TRBJ1-2,TRBD1,CASSVSGTGGPYTF,TGTGCCAGCAGCGTTTCCGGGACAGGTGGTCCCTACACCTTC
TRBV5-1,TRBJ1-1,-,CASSLGRSGGNTEAFF,TGCGCCAGCAGCTTGGGAAGATCGGGGGGGAACACTGAAGCTTTCTTT
TRBV5-6,TRBJ2-7,TRBD1,CASSAAGTGYFHEQYF,TGTGCCAGCAGCGCGGCCGGGACAGGGTATTTCCACGAGCAGTACTTC
TRBV18,TRBJ1-1,TRBD1,CASSPNRQGASGEAFF,TGTGCCAGCTCACCTAATAGACAGGGCGCTTCGGGTGAAGCTTTCTTT
TRBV5-1,TRBJ1-6,TRBD1,CASSPGQAPISLHF,TGCGCCAGCAGCCCAGGACAGGCCCCAATTTCCCTCCACTTT
TRBV7-9,TRBJ2-7,TRBD2,CASSPPGGGNEQYF,TGTGCCAGCAGCCCGCCGGGGGGGGGTAACGAGCAGTACTTC
TRBV19,TRBJ1-1,TRBD1,CASSKRQGNTEAFF,TGTGCCAGTAGTAAGAGACAGGGGAACACTGAAGCTTTCTTT
TRBV29-1,TRBJ2-3,TRBD1,CSVSTGGTKDTQYF,TGCAGCGTTAGTACAGGGGGGACGAAAGATACGCAGTATTTT
TRBV9,TRBJ2-3,-,CASSVSGHPATDTQYF,TGTGCCAGCAGCGTGTCTGGGCACCCTGCCACAGATACGCAGTATTTT
TRBV18,TRBJ1-5,-,CASSPQFGGNQPQHF,TGTGCCAGCTCACCTCAGTTTGGAGGCAATCAGCCCCAGCATTTT
TRBV18,TRBJ1-3,-,CASSRESGNTIYF,TGTGCCAGCTCAAGAGAATCTGGAAACACCATATATTTT
TRBV28,TRBJ2-7,TRBD1,CASSSGTGAYEQYF,TGTGCCAGCAGTTCCGGGACAGGGGCCTACGAGCAGTACTTC
TRBV5-1,TRBJ2-3,-,CASSPAGASPDTQYF,TGCGCCAGCAGCCCCGCGGGGGCGTCGCCAGATACGCAGTATTTT
TRBV4-1,TRBJ1-2,-,CASSQKSPSGYTF,TGCGCCAGCAGCCAAAAGAGTCCAAGTGGCTACACCTTC
TRBV6-6,TRBJ2-1,TRBD1,CASSLLPGGRNNEQFF,TGTGCCAGCAGTTTATTACCAGGGGGCAGGAACAATGAGCAGTTCTTC
TRBV25-1,TRBJ2-7,-,CATGGRKDPLAAPYEQYF,TGTGCCACCGGGGGTCGGAAAGATCCTTTAGCGGCCCCCTACGAGCAGTACTTC
TRBV27,TRBJ1-6,-,CASSFTNTHSPLHF,TGTGCCAGCAGTTTTACCAACACCCATTCACCCCTCCACTTT
TRBV18,TRBJ2-7,TRBD1,CASSSDRVGEQYF,TGTGCCAGCTCATCGGACAGGGTTGGCGAGCAGTACTTC
TRBV5-6,TRBJ1-5,-,CASSSYREGNQPQHF,TGTGCCAGCAGCTCATACCGGGAAGGCAATCAGCCCCAGCATTTT
TRBV6-4,TRBJ2-3,TRBD2,CASSASGGTDTQYF,TGTGCCAGCAGCGCTAGCGGGGGGACAGATACGCAGTATTTT
TRBV5-4,TRBJ1-2,TRBD1,CATLQGTAVDYGYTF,TGTGCCACCTTGCAGGGGACAGCCGTTGACTATGGCTACACCTTC
TRBV19,TRBJ2-7,TRBD1,CASSPDGQGWSYEQYF,TGTGCCAGTAGTCCCGACGGACAGGGGTGGTCCTACGAGCAGTACTTC
TRBV19,TRBJ2-1,TRBD2,CASSHRRGASGDNEQFF,TGTGCCAGTAGCCACCGTCGAGGTGCTAGCGGGGACAATGAGCAGTTCTTC
TRBV5-8,TRBJ1-3,TRBD1,CASSRKGQGAHTIYF,TGTGCCAGCAGCCGGAAGGGACAGGGGGCACACACCATATATTTT
TRBV30,TRBJ2-7,TRBD2,CAGTSGSYEQYF,TGTGCCGGGACTAGCGGGAGTTACGAGCAGTACTTC